This T cell receptor beta chain was retrieved from a study of tumor-infiltrating lymphocytes in primary liver carcinoma. Priming with a constant-region primer yielded TCR beta cDNA from 450 to 550 ng total RNA. Slightly modified ARM-PCR served as the procedure for the TCR beta libraries. These libraries came from three rounds of nested multiplex PCR. Each of the first two PCR rounds ran approximately 9 cycles with TRBV1-TRBV30 forward and C-beta reverse primers. A single record per CDR3 protein comes from TCRdb applying MiXCR to the multiplex PCR reads. Seen here are about 210,000 distinct CDR3 sequences, roughly 80% observed once, and the top ten hold around a sixth. Each 20-30 mg portion of unsorted bulk tissue served as the source for co-extraction of RNA and DNA. Whichever tumor sample was examined, it had over 80% viable tumor cells. Germline CDR1 SGHKS, CDR2 YYEKEE (reference sequence). V was clipped by 9 bases and J by 7 bases; unmatched bases: 14. The CDR3 covers 15 residues.

Specimen: tumor tissue from primary liver carcinoma. The TCR sequence derives from a man aged 35-49 years with primary liver carcinoma and hepatitis B virus infection. The V call is TRBV5-5, the J call TRBJ2-1, with TRBD2 identical over 9 bases. CDR3 DNA: TGTGCCAATGGGGTGGGGACTAGCAGGATTAATGAGCAGTTCTTC. It codes for CANGVGTSRINEQFF.